The 27 T cell receptor beta chains given below trace back to one sample, sequenced in a study of T cells in Graves' hyperthyroidism and ophthalmopathy. Amplification yielded TCR beta CDR3 regions, with RNA transcripts as the source. A set of HTBI primers served as the primers for a first-round RT-PCR of the TCR CDR3. TCRdb ran MiXCR on the multiplex PCR reads and lists one entry per CDR3 protein. The sample records 490,000 or so distinct CDR3 sequences, approximately 23% being singletons. Specimen: blood. These receptors were taken from a woman in her 70s with Graves' ophthalmopathy.

The V gene is TRBV5-6, the J gene TRBJ2-1; 7 bases align to TRBD2. The CDR3 contains 14 residues. V gave up 0 bases and J gave up 9 bases; unmatched junction bases: 6. Germline V gene data show CDR1 as SGHDT and CDR2 as YYEEEE. The DNA for the CDR3 is TGTGCCAGCAGCTTGGTAGTAGCGGGCGGTGAGCAGTTCTTC. Amino acids: CASSLVVAGGEQFF.

The genes are TRBV6-2 or TRBV6-3 and TRBJ2-1, with 11 bases identical to TRBD2. This CDR3 region has 19 residues. The trim removed 0 bases at V and 6 bases at J, leaving 13 bases unmatched. Germline CDR1 is MNHEY and CDR2 is SVGEGT. CDR3: CASSYSSLAGGQIANEQFF. Written as DNA, the CDR3 is TGTGCCAGCAGTTACTCGTCGCTAGCGGGAGGACAAATCGCCAATGAGCAGTTCTTC.

The rearrangement joins TRBV10-3 to TRBJ1-4; no reliable D call. V lost 6 bases and J 10 bases, leaving 12 bases between the germline ends. This CDR3 is 12 amino acids long. Germline V gene data show CDR1 as ENHRY and CDR2 as SYGVKD. The CDR3 spells CAIRDASLKLFF. CDR3 nucleotide sequence: TGTGCCATCAGAGACGCCTCCCTAAAACTGTTTTTT.

This clonotype was seen more than once but under ten times. The chain is built from TRBV24-1 and TRBJ2-1; D possibly corresponds to TRBD1 (5 bases). The V end lost 3 bases, the J end lost 5 bases, and 16 bases lay between the germline ends. The CDR3 spans 16 residues. Germline CDR1 KGHDR, CDR2 SFDVKD. In DNA form, the CDR3 reads TGTGCCACCAGTGATCACCTCGGTAGGGGAAACAATGAGCAGTTCTTC. Translation gives CATSDHLGRGNNEQFF.

The rearrangement joins TRBV19 to TRBJ2-1; D might be TRBD1 (6 bases). Germline lookup yields CDR1 LNHDA and CDR2 SQIVND (reference sequence). The V end lost 6 bases, the J end lost 2 bases, and 14 bases lay between the germline ends. This CDR3 contains 15 residues. In DNA, the CDR3 is TGTGCCAGTAGGGGGGCCAAGGGTCCCTACAATGAGCAGTTCTTC. Residues: CASRGAKGPYNEQFF. Complete variable domain (other parts from reference TRBV19 and TRBJ2-1): DGGITQSPKYLFRKEGQNVTLSCEQNLNHDAMYWYRQDPGQGLRLIYYSQIVNDFQKGDIAEGYSVSREKKESFPLTVTSAQKNPTAFYLCASRGAKGPYNEQFFGPGTRLTVL.

This clonotype was seen a handful of times. The V gene is TRBV6-1, the J gene TRBJ1-4; 7 bases are shared with TRBD1. CDR1 and CDR2 (germline): MNHNS, SASEGT. This CDR3 region has 16 residues. The V segment lost 5 bases and the J segment 4 bases; nucleotides outside the gene matches: 10. Written as DNA, the CDR3 is TGTGCCAGCAGTAAATCCGGGACAGTCATTAATGAAAAACTGTTTTTT. Its protein is CASSKSGTVINEKLFF.

There are a few counts of this clonotype. The V and J genes are TRBV7-3 and TRBJ2-3; possible D gene TRBD1, 6 bases. Germline CDR1 is SGHTA and CDR2 is FQGTGA. This CDR3 spans 12 amino acids. With 5 bases removed from V and 8 bases from J, the gap between germline ends came to 11 bases. The CDR3 sequence is CASSPLRGTQYF. For the CDR3, the DNA is TGTGCCAGCAGCCCCCTCAGGGGTACGCAGTATTTT.

The chain is built from TRBV12-3 or TRBV12-4 and TRBJ1-2; D may be TRBD1 (5 bases). The CDR3 contains 11 residues. V shed 7 bases and J shed 6 bases, with 9 bases lying between them. Written as DNA, the CDR3 is TGTGCCAGCACCCGGGGACATGGCTACACCTTC. This encodes CASTRGHGYTF.

The chain links TRBV20-1 to TRBJ2-7; 8 nucleotides agree with TRBD1. Germline V gives CDR1 DFQATT, CDR2 SNEGSKA (reference sequence). The trim removed 6 bases at V and 3 bases at J, leaving 10 bases unmatched. The CDR3 is made up of 14 amino acids. CDR3 in DNA: TGCAGTGCCCGAGTGACAGGGGTAATCTACGAGCAGTACTTC. Its translation: CSARVTGVIYEQYF.

This clonotype was found many times. This chain joins TRBV12-3 or TRBV12-4 and TRBJ1-5; no reliable D call. Trimming took off 3 bases at V and 3 bases at J, with 9 bases between the two ends. The CDR3 length is 14 residues. The CDR3 loop is CASSFTANNQPQHF. CDR3 sequence (DNA): TGTGCCAGCAGTTTCACAGCGAACAATCAGCCCCAGCATTTT.

The sample holds one count of this clonotype. The rearrangement joins TRBV19 to TRBJ2-3; TRBD1 might be the D (6 bases). The germline V gene has CDR1 LNHDA and CDR2 SQIVND (reference sequence). The V and J ends lost 3 bases and 4 bases respectively, with 11 bases between them. The CDR3 runs to 14 residues. The CDR3 DNA reads TGTGCCAGTAGTATCCTACAGGGACCAGATACGCAGTATTTT. This gives the protein CASSILQGPDTQYF. Complete variable domain (other parts from reference TRBV19 and TRBJ2-3): DGGITQSPKYLFRKEGQNVTLSCEQNLNHDAMYWYRQDPGQGLRLIYYSQIVNDFQKGDIAEGYSVSREKKESFPLTVTSAQKNPTAFYLCASSILQGPDTQYFGPGTRLTVL.

The rearrangement uses TRBV12-3 or TRBV12-4 and TRBJ2-2; TRBD1 matches at 9 bases. V lost 7 bases and J lost 5; bases outside the gene matches: 8. The length of the CDR3 is 15 residues. CDR3 nucleotides: TGTGCCAGCAAGCCGGGACAGGGTCGGACCGGGGAGCTGTTTTTT. Translation gives CASKPGQGRTGELFF.

This clonotype was observed a handful of times. The rearrangement joins TRBV7-3 to TRBJ2-2; TRBD2 matches 13 bases. Germline values: CDR1 SGHTA, CDR2 FQGTGA. The CDR3 extends over 16 amino acids. Losses at the gene ends were 2 bases for V and 6 bases for J; bases not matched to a gene: 3. CDR3 region: CASSLGLAGEAGELFF. The CDR3 region has the DNA TGTGCCAGCAGCTTAGGACTAGCGGGAGAGGCCGGGGAGCTGTTTTTT.

In the case of this clonotype: The junction does not match germline at one end; this may be a read error. CDR3 sequence: CASSPGTSGPFYNEQLF. Here the CDR3 DNA reads TGTGCCAGCAGCCCTGGGACTAGCGGGCCATTTTACAATGAGCAGCTCTTC. This chain joins TRBV7-3 and TRBJ2-1; TRBD2 aligns across 12 bases. The germline CDR1 and CDR2 sequences are SGHTA and FQGTGA. The CDR3 has 17 amino acids.

The sample holds a few counts of this clonotype. The rearrangement joins TRBV3-1 to TRBJ2-1; no firm D call. The germline CDR1 and CDR2 sequences are LGHDT and YNNKEL (reference sequence). This CDR3 has 13 residues. The ends were cut back, 6 bases at V and 6 bases at J, with 12 bases in the middle. The CDR3 region is CASSLPGPNEQFF. DNA of the CDR3: TGTGCCAGCAGTCTGCCAGGTCCCAATGAGCAGTTCTTC.

The count of this clonotype is one. Just one base apart from a much larger clone, this may be a read error. The chain links TRBV20-1 to TRBJ1-5; no definite D call. The CDR3 has 15 amino acids. Germline assignment: CDR1 DFQATT and CDR2 SNEGSKA (reference sequence). The chain's CDR3 is CRASSRRRDNQPQHF. The CDR3 DNA sequence: TGCAGGGCTTCATCCAGGCGGCGCGACAATCAGCCCCAGCATTTT.

The chain links TRBV11-2 to TRBJ2-7; D gene ambiguous. V dropped 0 bases and J dropped 2 bases, with 2 bases sitting between them. The CDR3 runs 12 residues. CDR1 and CDR2 from the germline V gene are SGHAT and FQNNGV. In DNA, the CDR3 is TGTGCCAGCAGCTTAGAGCCCTACGAGCAGTACTTC. This sequence encodes CASSLEPYEQYF.

A single count supports this clonotype. The chain carries TRBV10-3 and TRBJ1-2; D gene uncertain. CDR1 and CDR2 (germline): ENHRY, SYGVKD. V was pared by 3 bases and J by 0 bases, with 8 bases between. This CDR3 is 14 amino acids long. As DNA, the CDR3 is TGTGCCATCAGTGAAATCGGGGCTAACTATGGCTACACCTTC. Encoded protein: CAISEIGANYGYTF.

The chain links TRBV7-9 to TRBJ1-4, with 10 bases fitting TRBD1. The length of the CDR3 is 15 residues. V gave up 4 bases and J gave up 7 bases; unmatched junction bases: 6. CDR1 is SEHNR and CDR2 is FQNEAQ in the germline V gene (reference sequence). The CDR3 protein is CASSSGTGVGEKLFF. The CDR3 DNA is TGTGCCAGCAGCTCCGGGACAGGGGTGGGTGAAAAACTGTTTTTT.

This chain connects TRBV7-2 to TRBJ2-1; unclear D gene. The CDR3 runs to 12 residues. Germline V lookup: CDR1 SGHTA, CDR2 FQGNSA. Trimming left V 2 bases short and J 9 bases short, with 8 bases between. Here the CDR3 DNA reads TGTGCCAGCAGCTTATTAGTGGCTGAGCAGTTCTTC. Its protein product is CASSLLVAEQFF.

This clonotype was seen repeatedly, ten times or more. The chain links TRBV28 to TRBJ2-7; 11 bases fit TRBD2. Germline CDR1 MDHEN, CDR2 SYDVKM. The CDR3 spans 21 residues. V was pared by 4 bases and J by 4 bases, with 24 bases of the junction left unmatched. DNA for the CDR3: TGTGCCAGCAGTTCCCGACTAGCGGGAAGGTCTTGGGATTGGGGGACTTACGAGCAGTACTTC. Residues: CASSSRLAGRSWDWGTYEQYF. The complete variable domain, with remaining parts taken from reference TRBV28 and TRBJ2-7, reads DVKVTQSSRYLVKRTGEKVFLECVQDMDHENMFWYRQDPGLGLRLIYFSYDVKMKEKGDIPEGYSVSREKKERFSLILESASTNQTSMYLCASSSRLAGRSWDWGTYEQYFGPGTRLTVT.

V and J are TRBV12-3 or TRBV12-4 and TRBJ2-1; 8 nucleotides agree with TRBD2. CDR3 size: 15 residues. The trim removed 4 bases at V and 2 bases at J, leaving 4 bases unmatched. For the CDR3, the DNA is TGTGCCAGCAGTTCCTTTAGCGGGACCTACAATGAGCAGTTCTTC. Encoded protein: CASSSFSGTYNEQFF.

The sample holds a few counts of this clonotype. The V gene is TRBV27, the J gene TRBJ2-6; D call uncertain. Germline V lookup: CDR1 MNHEY, CDR2 SMNVEV (reference sequence). Trimming pared 3 bases from V and 0 bases from J, leaving 6 bases between. This CDR3 contains 15 residues. CDR3 DNA: TGTGCCAGCAGTTTTTTGCTCTCTGGGGCCAACGTCCTGACTTTC. Amino acid sequence: CASSFLLSGANVLTF.

This rearrangement joins TRBV19 to TRBJ2-3; 8 bases line up with TRBD2. V gave up 5 bases and J gave up 2 bases; unmatched junction bases: 12. The CDR3 spans 17 residues. The germline gives CDR1 LNHDA, CDR2 SQIVND (reference sequence). DNA of the CDR3: TGTGCCAGTAGTGCGACCGAAAGAGGACTAGCCACAGATACGCAGTATTTT. The encoded protein is CASSATERGLATDTQYF.

This clonotype occurred many times. The chain employs TRBV2 and TRBJ1-1; a possible D gene is TRBD1 (6 bases). The ends were cut back, 6 bases at V and 3 bases at J, with 14 bases in the middle. The CDR3 is 14 residues long. Germline V gene data show CDR1 as SNHLY and CDR2 as FYNNEI. CDR3 DNA: TGTGCCAGCAGCGCAGACAGGTACGACACTGAAGCTTTCTTT. It yields the protein CASSADRYDTEAFF.

In this sample, this clonotype turned up a few times. The rearrangement uses TRBV27 and TRBJ2-3; TRBD2 agrees at 13 bases. The germline V gene has CDR1 MNHEY and CDR2 SMNVEV (reference sequence). V lost 4 bases to trimming and J lost 6 bases; unmatched junction nucleotides: 7. This CDR3 is 16 amino acids long. The DNA for the CDR3 is TGTGCCAGCAGTTCCGGACTAGCGGGAGTAGGCGATACGCAGTATTTT. It yields the protein CASSSGLAGVGDTQYF.

J is TRBJ1-1 and V is TRBV24-1, with D perhaps matching TRBD1 (5 bases). Germline V gives CDR1 KGHDR, CDR2 SFDVKD. The CDR3 has 14 amino acids. V lost 5 bases and J lost 6, with 15 bases in between. Written as DNA, the CDR3 is TGTGCCACCAGTGGGGGAGGGGCCGGTGCTGAAGCTTTCTTT. It codes for CATSGGGAGAEAFF.